The rows below give T cell receptor beta chains drawn from one sample of a study of T cells after yellow fever vaccination. TCRdb recomputed calls from the 5' RACE reads with MiXCR, one row per CDR3 protein. The repertoire holds a few hundred thousand distinct CDR3 sequences, with around 7% as singletons. The sample was PBMCs, taken more than 35 days after the first yellow fever vaccination. These TCRs come from a man between 18 and 29 years old who received the YFV17D yellow fever vaccine. The CDR3 runs from the conserved cysteine through the conserved F or W. The order of the fields is J gene, clone size, V gene, CDR3 protein. Clone size, where shown, is once, few, many, or a class for clones that have expanded.

>TRBJ2-5|few|TRBV12-3/TRBV12-4
CASSPAGGTQYF
>TRBJ2-2|-|TRBV5-4
CASRAGTRRAAGELFF
>TRBJ2-3|many|TRBV4-3
CASSQDPRTSGKLDTQYF
>TRBJ1-1|-|TRBV6-2/TRBV6-3
CASSYLGTAYTEAYF
>TRBJ2-5|few|TRBV6-5
CASSYYTGNLYF
>TRBJ2-7|few|TRBV20-1
CSASGGISYEQYF
>TRBJ2-3|-|TRBV4-3
CASSQEEARDTQYF
>TRBJ2-3|few|TRBV10-3
CAITPRGTGTDTQYF
>TRBJ1-1|many|TRBV28
CASAGLMNTEAFF
>TRBJ1-1|-|TRBV19
CASSIVQNTEAFF
>TRBJ2-5|many|TRBV6-1
CASSPTDLLETQYF
>TRBJ1-5|few|TRBV7-2
CASSFRGSNQPQHF
>TRBJ1-3|few|TRBV11-2
CASSLVVRGSGNTIYF
>TRBJ2-3|-|TRBV4-3
CASSPQAGGTDTQYF
>TRBJ2-1|-|TRBV13
CASSLSKGTGGAISNEQFF
>TRBJ2-5|-|TRBV7-2
CASSLKVTQYF
>TRBJ2-3|few|TRBV28
CASSLSPRLGFGPYF